One TCR beta chain is described in this entry. Generated by immunoSEQ multiplex PCR, the TCRdb table keeps only in-frame clones and is missing some. The sample has 350,000 or so clones; just over 85% are singletons. The data derive from a study of cytomegalovirus exposure and HLA in healthy donors. The V gene's germline CDR1 is LNHDA and CDR2 SQIVND (reference sequence). CDR3 length: 15 residues. With 3 bases clipped from V and 3 bases from J, the junction kept 8 bases outside the gene matches. The J gene is TRBJ2-7, the V gene TRBV19; TRBD1 matches at 7 bases. This sequence originates from a woman between 18 and 29 years old in good health and CMV-seronegative. The sample comprised PBMCs. The CDR3 coding sequence is TGTGCCAGTAGTATCCCAGGGGGAGCTATCTACGAGCAGTACTTC. Its translation is CASSIPGGAIYEQYF.